The 8 T cell receptor beta chains presented below share a single source sample, sequenced in a study of cytomegalovirus exposure and HLA in healthy donors. The PCR was carried out with 60 Vbeta primers and 13 Jbeta primers. The data were produced by immunoSEQ multiplex PCR, yet TCRdb's version contains in-frame clones alone and is incomplete. Here the sample spans 150,000 or so clones, approximately 71% being singletons. The sample consisted of PBMCs. These receptor sequences come from a man aged 25-45 years in good health and CMV-seropositive.

The chain joins TRBV7-2 to TRBJ2-7; 9 nucleotides agree with TRBD2. This CDR3 has 20 amino acids. V lost 0 bases and J lost 5; bases outside the gene matches: 20. Germline V gene data show CDR1 as SGHTA and CDR2 as FQGNSA. The DNA for the CDR3 is TGTGCCAGCAGCTTAGCGCTCTCTTTCGGTGGGGCTAGCGGGATGAACGAGCAGTACTTC. It codes for CASSLALSFGGASGMNEQYF.

The chain joins TRBV4-2 to TRBJ1-2; 7 bases match TRBD1. The CDR3 is made up of 15 amino acids. From germline, CDR1 is LGHNA and CDR2 YNFKEQ. With 0 bases clipped from V and 6 bases from J, the junction kept 7 bases outside the gene matches. The CDR3 region has the DNA TGTGCCAGCAGCCAAGAGTATAGGGGGCGTAATGGCTACACCTTC. Amino acids: CASSQEYRGRNGYTF.

V and J are TRBV6-6 and TRBJ1-5; 11 bases map to TRBD1. Looked up from germline, CDR1 is MNHNY and CDR2 is SVGAGI (reference sequence). The CDR3 length is 14 residues. J lost 6 bases, V lost 10 bases, and 8 bases had no gene match. CDR3 loop: CAITYGTGGQPQHF. The CDR3 DNA is TGTGCCATCACCTACGGGACAGGGGGTCAGCCCCAGCATTTT.

The rearrangement links TRBV5-1 to TRBJ2-5; 12 nucleotides match TRBD2. V gave up 6 bases and J gave up 5 bases; unmatched junction bases: 5. In germline, CDR1 is SGHRS, CDR2 YFSETQ. The CDR3 is made up of 14 amino acids. CDR3 loop: CASNLAGGSETQYF. The CDR3 region has the DNA TGCGCCAGCAACCTAGCGGGAGGGTCGGAGACCCAGTACTTC.

The CDR3 nucleotides read TGCGCCAGCGGACCTAACCGACTGACCCAGGGTACGCAGTATTTT. The encoded protein is CASGPNRLTQGTQYF. The chain employs TRBV5-1 and TRBJ2-3; D may be TRBD1 (5 bases). This CDR3 spans 15 amino acids. Germline CDR1 reads SGHRS; CDR2 reads YFSETQ. Deletions cut 7 bases from V and 8 bases from J, with 23 bases between.

This clone was seen a handful of times. The rearrangement uses TRBV5-6 and TRBJ1-2; no clear D gene. Germline V gives CDR1 SGHDT, CDR2 YYEEEE. V lost 0 bases to trimming and J lost 4 bases, with 10 bases between them. CDR3 length: 14 amino acids. This CDR3 reads CASSLVGSTYGYTF. As DNA, the CDR3 is TGTGCCAGCAGCTTGGTGGGCAGTACCTATGGCTACACCTTC.

The chain is built from TRBV28 and TRBJ2-1; 7 bases line up with TRBD1. Germline lookup yields CDR1 MDHEN and CDR2 SYDVKM. The CDR3 sequence is 14 residues long. Trimming cost V 6 bases and J 5 bases; bases outside gene matches: 7. The CDR3 here is CASRVTGSNNEQFF. The CDR3 bases are TGTGCCAGCAGAGTGACAGGGTCCAACAATGAGCAGTTCTTC.

The chain couples TRBV30 to TRBJ1-5; 7 positions match TRBD1. V was pared by 0 bases and J by 2 bases, with 4 bases of the junction left unmatched. CDR1 is GTSNPN and CDR2 is SVGIG in the germline V gene (reference sequence). This CDR3 region has 15 residues. In DNA form, the CDR3 reads TGTGCCTGGAGTGTACTAGGACAGGGCAATCAGCCCCAGCATTTT. Amino acids: CAWSVLGQGNQPQHF. The full variable domain, with the rest looked up from reference TRBV30 and TRBJ1-5, is SQTIHQWPATLVQPVGSPLSLECTVEGTSNPNLYWYRQAAGRGLQLLFYSVGIGQISSEVPQNLSASRPQDRQFILSSKKLLLSDSGFYLCAWSVLGQGNQPQHFGDGTRLSIL.